This T cell receptor (beta chain) was recovered during a study of T cell responses to AZD1222 COVID-19 vaccine. Study-wide findings and caveats: Just 6 or 7 AZD1222 recipients were seropositive at baseline.

Profiling relied on immunoSEQ multiplex PCR, and the TCRdb table lists in-frame clones only, not all of them. The repertoire includes 150,000 to 200,000 clones, more than 75% of them detected once, and around 26% sits in the top ten. Trimming left V 4 bases short and J 6 bases short, with 7 bases between. The CDR3 extends over 12 amino acids. In germline, CDR1 is SGHDT, CDR2 YYEEEE. Regarding this clone: Its target is unknown.

Analyses pooled second doses at about 4 or about 12 weeks. The sequence was collected from an adult who received the AZD1222 COVID-19 vaccine. The sample in question was peripheral blood, obtained 28 days after the second AZD1222 dose. V usage is TRBV5-6 and J usage is TRBJ2-2; D is ambiguous. The CDR3 loop reads CASSPNPGELFF. As DNA, the CDR3 is TGTGCCAGCAGCCCTAATCCCGGGGAGCTGTTTTTT. The whole variable domain, remainder taken from reference TRBV5-6 and TRBJ2-2, is DAGVTQSPTHLIKTRGQQVTLRCSPKSGHDTVSWYQQALGQGPQFIFQYYEEEERQRGNFPDRFSGHQFPNYSSELNVNALLLGDSALYLCASSPNPGELFFGEGSRLTVL.